The clone carrying this T cell receptor beta chain appeared a few times. The authors ran a second PCR of roughly 6 to 12 cycles using a sample-barcoded 5' primer and a J-beta primer mix. Via MiXCR, TCRdb re-called the 5' RACE reads, giving one row per CDR3 protein. This sample carries roughly 800,000 distinct CDR3 sequences, approximately 53% of them seen once, and the ten largest clones take under 50%. Per the germline V gene, CDR1 is MGHRA and CDR2 is YSYEKL. V was trimmed by 1 base and J by 10 bases, leaving 17 bases between them. CDR3 length: 15 amino acids. The data stem from a study of blood T cells in healthy people across ages.

The V call is TRBV4-1, the J call TRBJ2-1; D is undetermined. The specimen was blood. This clonotype originated in a man at least 80 years old in good health. CDR3 region: CASSQVPLTGAEQFF. The CDR3 DNA reads TGCGCCAGCAGCCAAGTCCCCTTAACCGGAGCCGAGCAGTTCTTC.